The next 8 T cell receptor beta chains were all read from a single sample in a study of response to subunit inactivated influenza vaccine. TCRdb used MiXCR to reprocess the RT-PCR reads, holding one entry per CDR3 protein. Of over 750,000 distinct CDR3 sequences in the sample, over 20% were seen once. The specimen comprised PBMCs from blood, sampled 4 to 6 days after vaccination. Every receptor here comes from a man aged 45-60 years who received an inactivated influenza vaccine.

This clonotype was picked up a small number of times. This rearrangement joins TRBV24-1 to TRBJ1-5; 7 nucleotides agree with TRBD1. V dropped 3 bases and J dropped 3; count of bases not matched to a gene: 4. Germline loops: CDR1 KGHDR, CDR2 SFDVKD. This CDR3 has 15 residues. The CDR3 loop is CATSDAGTVNQPQHF. As DNA, the CDR3 is TGTGCCACCAGTGATGCAGGGACAGTCAATCAGCCCCAGCATTTT.

The chain has TRBV12-3 or TRBV12-4 and TRBJ2-5, with 11 bases identical to TRBD1. V shed 3 bases and J 5 bases; nucleotides not matched to a gene: 5. This CDR3 comprises 15 residues. The CDR3 DNA is TGTGCCAGCAGTTTCGGGACAGGGGGAGAGGAGACCCAGTACTTC. Encoded protein: CASSFGTGGEETQYF.

There are many counts of this clonotype. The V and J genes are TRBV20-1 and TRBJ2-5; 8 bases match TRBD2. This CDR3 spans 12 amino acids. The V gene end was trimmed by 6 bases and the J gene end by 5 bases; junction bases not matched to a gene: 5. The germline V gene has CDR1 DFQATT and CDR2 SNEGSKA (reference sequence). The CDR3 loop reads CSAGRGGETQYF. CDR3 sequence (DNA): TGCAGTGCCGGCCGGGGGGGGGAGACCCAGTACTTC.

This clonotype showed up many times. The chain couples TRBV12-3 or TRBV12-4 to TRBJ1-5, with D possibly TRBD1 on 6 matching bases. V lost 4 bases, J lost 5 bases, and 6 bases lay in between. The CDR3 contains 12 residues. The DNA of the CDR3 is TGTGCCAGCAGTTCAGGGGATCAGCCCCAGCATTTT. This translates into CASSSGDQPQHF.

V and J are TRBV12-3 or TRBV12-4 and TRBJ2-1; D gene uncertain. This CDR3 spans 16 amino acids. V gave up 5 bases and J gave up 2 bases, with 16 bases separating them. CDR3 residues: CASSQVLGRAYNEQFF. CDR3 coding DNA: TGTGCCAGCAGTCAAGTCTTAGGTCGGGCCTACAATGAGCAGTTCTTC.

The rearrangement uses TRBV12-3 or TRBV12-4 and TRBJ2-1; 7 positions agree with TRBD2. The CDR3 length is 17 residues. Trimming took 2 bases from V and 2 from J; bases not matched to a gene: 9. The CDR3 loop reads CASSLYGGITPYNEQFF. In nucleotides, the CDR3 is TGTGCCAGCAGTTTATACGGGGGGATCACCCCCTACAATGAGCAGTTCTTC.

This clonotype was seen more than once but under ten times. The CDR3 spells CATSRVPSGTNTGELFF. The CDR3 coding sequence is TGTGCCACCAGCAGAGTACCTAGCGGGACGAACACCGGGGAGCTGTTTTTT. The rearrangement joins TRBV15 to TRBJ2-2; 9 bases fit TRBD2. CDR3 size: 17 residues. Losses at the gene ends were 1 base for V and 0 bases for J; bases not matched to a gene: 3. The germline CDR1 and CDR2 sequences are LNHNV and YYDKDF (reference sequence).

The V gene is TRBV9, the J gene TRBJ2-1; D possibly uses TRBD1 or TRBD2 (5 bases each). The CDR3 totals 16 residues. V lost 0 bases and J lost 0, with 10 bases in between. Per germline, CDR1 SGDLS and CDR2 YYNGEE. CDR3 in amino acids: CASSVAWGSSYNEQFF. DNA of the CDR3: TGTGCCAGCAGCGTAGCTTGGGGGAGCTCCTACAATGAGCAGTTCTTC.